The clone carrying this TCR beta chain was seen a single time. Its antigen is as yet unknown. The assay was immunoSEQ multiplex PCR, and TCRdb's table has in-frame clones only and misses some. The table includes over a million clones, 95% to 99% detected once. With V trimmed by 7 bases and J by 5 bases, 6 bases remained unmatched. Germline values: CDR1 MDHEN, CDR2 SYDVKM. This CDR3 contains 14 residues. The entry originates in a study of shared clonotypes between healthy human individuals. Regarding the study as a whole: A few donors held about 5% of naive CD4 clonotypes in common.

Input material: naive CD4+ T cells sorted from blood. This sample's subset: CD45RA+ positively selected. The gene calls are TRBV28 and TRBJ1-1, with 11 nucleotides matching TRBD1. This receptor was obtained from a man aged 25-45 years in good health. CDR3 region: CASTEDRGRTEAFF. CDR3 nucleotides: TGTGCCAGCACCGAGGACAGGGGGCGGACTGAAGCTTTCTTT. Full variable domain (remainder filled in from reference TRBV28 and TRBJ1-1): DVKVTQSSRYLVKRTGEKVFLECVQDMDHENMFWYRQDPGLGLRLIYFSYDVKMKEKGDIPEGYSVSREKKERFSLILESASTNQTSMYLCASTEDRGRTEAFFGQGTRLTVV.